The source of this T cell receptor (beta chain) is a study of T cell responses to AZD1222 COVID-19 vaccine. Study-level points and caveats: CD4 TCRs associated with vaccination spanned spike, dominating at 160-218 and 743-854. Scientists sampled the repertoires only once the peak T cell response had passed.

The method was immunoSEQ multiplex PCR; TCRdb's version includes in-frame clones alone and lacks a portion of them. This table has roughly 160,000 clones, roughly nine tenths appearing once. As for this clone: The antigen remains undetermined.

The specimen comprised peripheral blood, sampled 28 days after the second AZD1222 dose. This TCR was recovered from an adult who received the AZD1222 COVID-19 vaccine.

The CDR3 region has the DNA TGTGCCAGCAGTGAAGTCGGGGCTGGTGAGCAGTTCTTC. This codes for CASSEVGAGEQFF. This chain uses TRBV2 with TRBJ2-1; D is tentatively TRBD1 or TRBD2 (5 bases each). The CDR3 consists of 13 residues. The V end lost 1 base, the J end lost 9 bases, and 10 bases lay between the germline ends. Germline CDR1 SNHLY, CDR2 FYNNEI.